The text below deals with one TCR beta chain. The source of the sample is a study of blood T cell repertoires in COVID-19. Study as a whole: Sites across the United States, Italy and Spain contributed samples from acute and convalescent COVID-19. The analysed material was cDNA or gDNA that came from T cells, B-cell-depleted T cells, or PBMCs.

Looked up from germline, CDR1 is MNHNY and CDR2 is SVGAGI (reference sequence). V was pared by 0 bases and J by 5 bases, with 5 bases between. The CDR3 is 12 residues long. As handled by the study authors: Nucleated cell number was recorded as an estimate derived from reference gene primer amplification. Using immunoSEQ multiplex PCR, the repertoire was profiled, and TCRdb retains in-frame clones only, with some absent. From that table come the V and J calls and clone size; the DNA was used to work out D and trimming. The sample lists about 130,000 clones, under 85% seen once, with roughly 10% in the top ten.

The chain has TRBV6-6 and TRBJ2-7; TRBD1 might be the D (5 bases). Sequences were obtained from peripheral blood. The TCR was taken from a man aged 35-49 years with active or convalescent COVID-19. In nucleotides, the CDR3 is TGTGCCAGCAGTTACTCAGGGGACGAGCAGTACTTC. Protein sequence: CASSYSGDEQYF.